These 30 T cell receptor beta chains came from one sample sequenced in a study of cytomegalovirus exposure and HLA in healthy donors. This table comes from immunoSEQ multiplex PCR, and its TCRdb copy is limited to in-frame clones, with some not included. This sample has some 260,000 clones; about 90% occur once, and the top ten carry 3.1%. The sample comprised PBMCs. The receptor source for this set is a woman aged 25 to 45 in good health and CMV-seronegative.

The chain carries TRBV4-1 and TRBJ2-5, with D perhaps assigned TRBD1 or TRBD2 (5 bases each). Trimming shortened V by 1 base and J by 7 bases, and 19 bases separated the two germline ends. Germline values: CDR1 MGHRA, CDR2 YSYEKL. CDR3 length: 16 residues. CDR3 sequence reads: CASSQVGGGQGGTQYF. Here the CDR3 DNA reads TGCGCCAGCAGCCAAGTGGGCGGAGGCCAGGGCGGGACCCAGTACTTC.

V usage is TRBV5-6 and J usage is TRBJ2-5, with 13 bases fitting TRBD2. V shed 4 bases, J shed 4 bases, and the junction held 7 bases outside the gene matches. There are 16 residues in the CDR3. Germline CDR1 is SGHDT and CDR2 is YYEEEE. The CDR3: CASSRILAGGPETQYF. CDR3 nucleotide sequence: TGTGCCAGCAGCCGTATACTAGCGGGAGGGCCAGAGACCCAGTACTTC. The full variable domain, completed using reference TRBV5-6 and TRBJ2-5, is DAGVTQSPTHLIKTRGQQVTLRCSPKSGHDTVSWYQQALGQGPQFIFQYYEEEERQRGNFPDRFSGHQFPNYSSELNVNALLLGDSALYLCASSRILAGGPETQYFGPGTRLLVL.

V is TRBV4-3 and J is TRBJ1-4; no clear D gene. The CDR3 runs 17 residues. V was shortened by 0 bases and J by 7 bases, with 18 bases between the two germline ends. Germline V lookup: CDR1 LGHNA, CDR2 YSLEER. The CDR3 spells CASSQDLSRLVGEKLFF. The CDR3 region has the DNA TGCGCCAGCAGCCAAGATTTAAGTCGGTTAGTAGGTGAAAAACTGTTTTTT.

The chain joins TRBV2 to TRBJ1-4; D unclear. V shed 1 base and J shed 4 bases, with 10 bases lying between them. The CDR3 extends over 15 amino acids. Germline-derived CDR1 and CDR2 are SNHLY and FYNNEI. The CDR3 here is CASSEGRAFNEKLFF. For the CDR3, the DNA is TGTGCCAGCAGTGAAGGCAGAGCGTTTAATGAAAAACTGTTTTTT.

The chain is built from TRBV4-2 and TRBJ1-2; D gene uncertain. CDR1 and CDR2 (germline): LGHNA, YNFKEQ. Trimming took off 0 bases at V and 4 bases at J, with 9 bases between the two ends. This CDR3 contains 14 residues. The CDR3 loop is CASSQDPGSYGYTF. CDR3 nucleotides: TGTGCCAGCAGCCAAGACCCGGGCTCCTATGGCTACACCTTC.

For the CDR3, the DNA is TGTGCCAGCAGCTTGGGGTTAGGGTACGAGCAGTACTTC. Its translation is CASSLGLGYEQYF. The rearrangement joins TRBV7-2 to TRBJ2-7, with unresolved D. This CDR3 region has 13 residues. V lost 3 bases, J lost 4 bases, and 10 bases lay in between. Germline V gene lookup returns CDR1 SGHTA and CDR2 FQGNSA. The variable domain in full, completed from reference TRBV7-2 and TRBJ2-7, reads GAGVSQSPSNKVTEKGKDVELRCDPISGHTALYWYRQSLGQGLEFLIYFQGNSAPDKSGLPSDRFSAERTGGSVSTLTIQRTQQEDSAVYLCASSLGLGYEQYFGPGTRLTVT.

V is TRBV18 and J is TRBJ2-2; no reliable D call. The CDR3 has 15 residues. Per germline, CDR1 KGHSH and CDR2 LQKENI. Trimming shortened V by 1 base and J by 4 bases, and 10 bases separated the two germline ends. CDR3 coding DNA: TGTGCCAGCTCACCACAAGGATCCGGCACCGGGGAGCTGTTTTTT. Translation: CASSPQGSGTGELFF.

The gene calls are TRBV15 and TRBJ2-7; D assignment may be TRBD1 or TRBD2 (5 bases each). Germline V gene data show CDR1 as LNHNV and CDR2 as YYDKDF (reference sequence). The CDR3 runs 13 residues. V lost 6 bases to trimming and J lost 9 bases, with 18 bases between them. The CDR3 region has the DNA TGTGCCACCAGTGGGGGAGACCTACCGGGGCAGTACTTC. This translates into CATSGGDLPGQYF.

The V and J genes are TRBV19 and TRBJ1-2; maybe TRBD1 (6 bases). Looked up from germline, CDR1 is LNHDA and CDR2 is SQIVND (reference sequence). The CDR3 extends over 14 amino acids. With 4 bases removed from V and 2 bases from J, the gap between germline ends came to 11 bases. CDR3 amino acids: CASSRGDNNYGYTF. CDR3 bases: TGTGCCAGTAGTAGAGGGGACAACAACTATGGCTACACCTTC.

This clone was detected only once. V usage is TRBV4-3 and J usage is TRBJ2-6, with 9 nucleotides matching TRBD1. The CDR3 has 19 residues. With 0 bases clipped from V and 2 bases from J, the junction kept 8 bases outside the gene matches. Germline CDR1 reads LGHNA; CDR2 reads YSLEER. CDR3 amino acids: CASSQDRTGAGAGANVLTF. Written as DNA, the CDR3 is TGCGCCAGCAGCCAAGATCGGACAGGGGCTGGGGCTGGGGCCAACGTCCTGACTTTC.

The chain carries TRBV29-1 and TRBJ2-7; D tentatively fits TRBD1 or TRBD2 (5 bases each). V was pared by 4 bases and J by 2 bases, with 15 bases between. Germline V gives CDR1 SQVTM, CDR2 ANQGSEA. The CDR3 consists of 14 residues. CDR3: CSVARGAGAYEQYF. For the CDR3, the DNA is TGCAGCGTTGCACGAGGGGCAGGTGCCTACGAGCAGTACTTC.

The chain is built from TRBV28 and TRBJ1-1; TRBD1 is a possible D gene (6 bases). This CDR3 is 15 amino acids long. Germline V gives CDR1 MDHEN, CDR2 SYDVKM. V gave up 5 bases and J gave up 0 bases, with 13 bases separating them. The DNA of the CDR3 is TGTGCCAGCAGTCCAGGGGTGGTCTTGAACACTGAAGCTTTCTTT. Translating gives CASSPGVVLNTEAFF.

The rearrangement links TRBV28 to TRBJ2-2; TRBD1 aligns across 9 bases. Trimming at V came to 3 bases and at J to 5 bases, leaving 10 bases not matched to a gene. Germline CDR1 MDHEN, CDR2 SYDVKM. The CDR3 is made up of 17 amino acids. Here the CDR3 DNA reads TGTGCCAGCAGTTTCAGTTTTGGACAGGGGTTAACCGGGGAGCTGTTTTTT. Protein product: CASSFSFGQGLTGELFF.

The genes are TRBV5-5 and TRBJ2-7, with D possibly matching TRBD1 (6 bases). CDR1 SGHKS and CDR2 YYEKEE come from the germline V gene (reference sequence). The length of the CDR3 is 14 residues. The V end lost 4 bases, the J end lost 0 bases, and 11 bases lay between the germline ends. The CDR3 loop is CASSPGANSYEQYF. CDR3 nucleotides: TGTGCCAGCAGCCCAGGGGCTAACTCCTACGAGCAGTACTTC.

On this clone: Other nucleotide sequences from this sample produce the same CDR3. The V call is TRBV30, the J call TRBJ1-1, with D possibly TRBD1 on 5 matching bases. In germline, CDR1 is GTSNPN, CDR2 SVGIG (reference sequence). V lost 0 bases, J lost 3 bases, and 8 bases lay in between. The CDR3 totals 13 residues. The CDR3 DNA sequence: TGTGCCTGGAGTGTGCGGGGGGACACTGAAGCTTTCTTT. Its protein is CAWSVRGDTEAFF.

V is TRBV27 and J is TRBJ2-2, with D unclear. Germline V CDR1 and CDR2: MNHEY, SMNVEV (reference sequence). V lost 6 bases and J lost 1, with 0 bases in between. This CDR3 spans 11 amino acids. The CDR3 nucleotides are TGTGCCAGCAGGAACACCGGGGAGCTGTTTTTT. This codes for CASRNTGELFF.

V usage is TRBV7-2 and J usage is TRBJ2-1, with D maybe TRBD2 (6 bases). Germline V gene data show CDR1 as SGHTA and CDR2 as FQGNSA. This CDR3 has 15 amino acids. With 3 bases removed from V and 4 bases from J, the gap between germline ends came to 13 bases. CDR3 in amino acids: CASSFGGTGYNEQFF. The CDR3 bases are TGTGCCAGCAGCTTTGGGGGGACGGGGTACAATGAGCAGTTCTTC.

The V call is TRBV4-3, the J call TRBJ2-7; 10 positions agree with TRBD2. The germline V gene has CDR1 LGHNA and CDR2 YSLEER. Trimming at V came to 0 bases and at J to 4 bases, leaving 6 bases not matched to a gene. This CDR3 spans 16 amino acids. The DNA for the CDR3 is TGCGCCAGCAGCCAAGACCTAGCGGGAGACGGGTACGAGCAGTACTTC. Its protein product is CASSQDLAGDGYEQYF.

The rearrangement uses TRBV29-1 and TRBJ2-5; TRBD2 matches at 7 bases. Per germline, CDR1 SQVTM and CDR2 ANQGSEA. This CDR3 region has 14 residues. Unmatched junction bases numbered 5, after V lost 4 bases and J lost 0 bases. CDR3 residues: CSVAGGWDQETQYF. As DNA, the CDR3 is TGCAGCGTTGCCGGGGGGTGGGACCAAGAGACCCAGTACTTC.

The chain carries TRBV28 and TRBJ1-1, with 7 nucleotides matching TRBD1. V shed 4 bases and J 2 bases; nucleotides not matched to a gene: 7. The V gene's germline CDR1 is MDHEN and CDR2 SYDVKM. CDR3 length equals 15 residues. The CDR3 is CASSYGQDANTEAFF. In nucleotides, the CDR3 is TGTGCCAGCAGTTACGGACAGGACGCTAACACTGAAGCTTTCTTT.

This clone has only a few counts. The rearrangement joins TRBV18 to TRBJ2-7, with 8 bases lining up with TRBD1. This CDR3 comprises 16 residues. Germline V CDR1 and CDR2: KGHSH, LQKENI. J lost 0 bases, V lost 3 bases, and 7 bases had no gene match. CDR3 nucleotide sequence: TGTGCCAGCTCACCCAGGGGGCGCGGGGACTCCTACGAGCAGTACTTC. Translating it yields CASSPRGRGDSYEQYF.

The V call is TRBV25-1, the J call TRBJ2-2; 7 nucleotides agree with TRBD2. Germline values: CDR1 MGHDK, CDR2 SYGVNS. The CDR3 extends over 16 amino acids. J lost 4 bases, V lost 4 bases, and 9 bases had no gene match. The CDR3 spells CASSARRLAGTGELFF. CDR3 bases: TGTGCCAGCAGTGCCAGGAGACTAGCAGGCACCGGGGAGCTGTTTTTT.

As DNA, the CDR3 is TGTGCCACCAGTAGGGGGAGGGAGAACACCGGGGAGCTGTTTTTT. This gives the protein CATSRGRENTGELFF. The chain combines TRBV15 with TRBJ2-2, with D perhaps matching TRBD2 (7 bases). V lost 6 bases to trimming and J lost 1 base, with 12 bases between them. Germline loops: CDR1 LNHNV, CDR2 YYDKDF (reference sequence). The CDR3 spans 15 residues.

The chain links TRBV4-1 to TRBJ2-1; D unresolved. Between the trimmed V and J ends, which lost 3 bases and 3 bases, there was a span of 12 bases. Germline V gene data show CDR1 as MGHRA and CDR2 as YSYEKL. The CDR3 has 15 residues. CDR3 amino acids: CASSQGQVRYNEQFF. The CDR3 DNA follows: TGCGCCAGCAGCCAGGGTCAGGTACGCTACAATGAGCAGTTCTTC.

The rearrangement links TRBV9 to TRBJ2-1; 12 bases are shared with TRBD2. Germline V gene data show CDR1 as SGDLS and CDR2 as YYNGEE. This CDR3 contains 17 residues. The junction had 15 bases not matched to a gene; V was cut back by 4 bases and J by 10 bases. The CDR3 DNA reads as TGTGCCAGCAGCTCGCGACTAGCGGGAGTCGGTTCGCAAGAGCAGTTCTTC. It specifies CASSSRLAGVGSQEQFF.

This CDR3 is CASSLASGSLRHEQYF. CDR3 in DNA: TGTGCCAGCAGTTTGGCCAGCGGGTCCCTTCGCCACGAGCAGTACTTC. The chain uses TRBV27 and TRBJ2-7, with D possibly TRBD2 on 6 matching bases. Trimming cost V 3 bases and J 5 bases, with 20 bases left between them. Germline-derived CDR1 and CDR2 are MNHEY and SMNVEV (reference sequence). The CDR3 totals 16 residues.

This clone was recorded only once. The chain uses TRBV5-8 and TRBJ2-1; no clear D. The CDR3 contains 8 residues. V dropped 6 bases and J dropped 8 bases, with 0 bases sitting between them. Germline V CDR1 and CDR2: SGHTS, YDEGEE. The CDR3 protein is CASNEQFF. Here the CDR3 DNA reads TGTGCCAGCAATGAGCAGTTCTTC.

The chain carries TRBV18 and TRBJ2-6; 8 positions match TRBD2. The length of the CDR3 is 21 residues. Per germline, CDR1 KGHSH and CDR2 LQKENI. The V gene end was trimmed by 1 base and the J gene end by 0 bases; junction bases not matched to a gene: 14. The CDR3: CASSPRGAGAPQNSGANVLTF. CDR3 nucleotide sequence: TGTGCCAGCTCACCACGAGGAGCGGGAGCCCCACAAAACTCTGGGGCCAACGTCCTGACTTTC.

The V call is TRBV5-1, the J call TRBJ2-3; D is undetermined. V lost 3 bases and J lost 2, with 13 bases in between. CDR1 is SGHRS, CDR2 YFSETQ, per germline. The CDR3 spans 15 residues. DNA of the CDR3: TGCGCCAGCAGCTCATCCTGGACCTCCACAGATACGCAGTATTTT. Its translation is CASSSSWTSTDTQYF.

The chain couples TRBV20-1 to TRBJ2-5, with D hard to call. In germline, CDR1 is DFQATT, CDR2 SNEGSKA (reference sequence). The CDR3 length is 11 residues. V was cut by 1 base and J by 6 bases, with 6 bases left in between. The CDR3 nucleotides are TGCAGTGCTAGAGTCACCCAGACCCAGTACTTC. Residues: CSARVTQTQYF.